This T cell receptor beta chain was sequenced in a study of vaccination effects on CD4 cells after COVID-19. Before sequencing, viral peptide pools were used by the ViraFEST assay to expand antigen-specific CD4+ T cells. At the end of about 10 days of culture, CD4+ T cells were isolated. Convalescent patients had PCR-confirmed SARS-CoV-2 infection between March and December 2020. V gave up 3 bases and J gave up 6 bases; unmatched junction bases: 11. CDR1 and CDR2 from the germline V gene are LNHNV and YYDKDF (reference sequence). The CDR3 covers 15 residues. Comments on this clone: The antigen remains unidentified.

The repertoire was sequenced with immunoSEQ multiplex PCR; TCRdb's copy has only in-frame clones and lacks some. This sample has about 20,000 clones; around 70% occur once, and the top ten carry 16%. This chain connects TRBV15 to TRBJ2-7, with TRBD1 matching 7 bases. This specimen was CD4+ T cells from PBMCs cultured with SARS-CoV-2 spike peptides, taken before COVID-19 vaccination. This TCR was recovered from a human donor who had a prior SARS-CoV-2 infection. The CDR3 loop reads CATSRRDRVGPEQYF. CDR3 in DNA: TGTGCCACCAGCAGGAGAGACAGGGTAGGGCCCGAGCAGTACTTC.